Below are 12 T cell receptor beta chains sequenced from a single sample in a study of neurological immune-mediated disorders. Using its own MiXCR run on the 5' RACE reads, TCRdb lists one record per CDR3 protein. The table shows roughly 38,000 distinct CDR3 sequences, with about 2.5% occurring only once. Sequencing was performed on PBMCs. These receptors all come from a man in his thirties or forties with multiple sclerosis.

This clonotype showed up many times. This chain connects TRBV7-2 to TRBJ1-4; D gene unclear. CDR3 length equals 15 residues. Germline CDR1 reads SGHTA; CDR2 reads FQGNSA. The V gene lost 0 bases and the J gene lost 2 bases, with 7 bases spanning the gap. The CDR3 nucleotides are TGTGCCAGCAGCTTAGCAGGGCTTACTAATGAAAAACTGTTTTTT. Amino acids: CASSLAGLTNEKLFF.

Many counts were recorded for this clonotype. The DNA for the CDR3 is TGCAGTGCTAGAGGGCAGATCTATGGCTACACCTTC. This gives the protein CSARGQIYGYTF. The chain has TRBV20-1 and TRBJ1-2; the D is unclear. In germline, CDR1 is DFQATT, CDR2 SNEGSKA (reference sequence). The CDR3 loop spans 12 amino acids. Trimming removed 1 base from V and 4 bases from J, with 7 bases in between.

In its sample, this clonotype was seen many times. The V call is TRBV20-1, the J call TRBJ2-3; 9 bases fit TRBD2. Germline CDR1 reads DFQATT; CDR2 reads SNEGSKA (reference sequence). The CDR3 sequence is 15 residues long. J was trimmed by 4 bases and V by 2 bases; bases with no gene match: 7. CDR3 in DNA: TGCAGTGCTAGAAGGGCTAGCGGGGATTCAGATACGCAGTATTTT. Translation gives CSARRASGDSDTQYF.

A few counts support this clonotype. This chain joins TRBV20-1 and TRBJ1-5; 8 nucleotides line up with TRBD1. The CDR3 is 14 amino acids. Trimming at V came to 5 bases and at J to 0 bases, leaving 3 bases not matched to a gene. Germline V lookup: CDR1 DFQATT, CDR2 SNEGSKA (reference sequence). The CDR3 DNA reads TGCAGTGCTGGGGGACAGGATAGCAATCAGCCCCAGCATTTT. It yields the protein CSAGGQDSNQPQHF.

This clonotype was detected ten times or more. In nucleotides, the CDR3 is TGCAGAACTATAGCGGGGATTTACAATGAGCAGTTCTTC. Encoded protein: CRTIAGIYNEQFF. The rearrangement links TRBV20-1 to TRBJ2-1; 8 bases map to TRBD2. From germline, CDR1 is DFQATT and CDR2 SNEGSKA (reference sequence). The CDR3 covers 13 residues.

Turning to this clonotype: No conserved phenylalanine or tryptophan is present at the end of the CDR3, so a read error is the likely explanation. The CDR3: CSARDAYRSVRLMNTEAFN. The CDR3, as DNA: TGCAGTGCTAGAGACGCATATCGCAGCGTCAGGCTGATGAACACTGAAGCTTTCAAT. J is TRBJ1-1 and V is TRBV20-1; no definite D call. Trimming shortened V by 0 bases and J by 0 bases, and 23 bases separated the two germline ends. The CDR3 is made up of 19 amino acids. Germline CDR1 DFQATT, CDR2 SNEGSKA (reference sequence).

This clonotype appeared many times. The junction does not match germline at one end; this may be a read error. V usage is TRBV20-1 and J usage is TRBJ2-7; TRBD2 matches at 11 bases. This CDR3 is 12 amino acids long. Germline loops: CDR1 DFQATT, CDR2 SNEGSKA (reference sequence). The CDR3 spells CSASRLAGLTDF. DNA for the CDR3: TGCAGTGCTAGTAGACTAGCGGGACTTACAGACTTC.

This clonotype was counted only a few times. This sequence joins TRBV7-6 and TRBJ2-5; no definite D call. The CDR3 spans 13 residues. Trimming shortened V by 3 bases and J by 4 bases, and 9 bases separated the two germline ends. Per germline, CDR1 SGHVS and CDR2 FNYEAQ. CDR3 in amino acids: CASSFPVGETQYF. The CDR3 DNA sequence: TGTGCCAGCAGCTTTCCTGTGGGAGAGACCCAGTACTTC.

This clonotype has a count of ten or more. The chain recombines TRBV5-8 with TRBJ2-3; maybe TRBD2 (6 bases). Trimming shortened V by 5 bases and J by 0 bases, and 10 bases separated the two germline ends. Per germline, CDR1 SGHTS and CDR2 YDEGEE. The CDR3 sequence is 14 residues long. CDR3 nucleotide sequence: TGTGCCAGCAGTTCGACTAGGAGCACAGATACGCAGTATTTT. The encoded protein is CASSSTRSTDTQYF. The full variable domain, in which reference TRBV5-8 and TRBJ2-3 provide the parts outside the CDR3, is EAGVTQSPTHLIKTRGQQATLRCSPISGHTSVYWYQQALGLGLQFLLWYDEGEERNRGNFPPRFSGRQFPNYSSELNVNALELEDSALYLCASSSTRSTDTQYFGPGTRLTVL.

This clonotype was counted at least ten times. V and J are TRBV27 and TRBJ2-7; tentatively, D is TRBD1 (5 bases). Trimming took off 6 bases at V and 6 bases at J, with 15 bases between the two ends. Looked up from germline, CDR1 is MNHEY and CDR2 is SMNVEV (reference sequence). The CDR3 runs 13 residues. The CDR3 DNA follows: TGTGCCAGCAGCCAAAGGGGTCCAATCGAGCAGTACTTC. This codes for CASSQRGPIEQYF.

This clonotype was recorded many times. The CDR3 DNA reads TGCAGTGCTAGAGGCGGGCAGGGGGGACGGTACAATGAGCAGTTCTTC. It yields the protein CSARGGQGGRYNEQFF. V is TRBV20-1 and J is TRBJ2-1, with D possibly TRBD1 on 7 matching bases. Germline assignment: CDR1 DFQATT and CDR2 SNEGSKA (reference sequence). The CDR3 runs 16 residues. The germline V and J ends were trimmed by 1 base and 4 bases, with 17 bases remaining between them.

This clonotype appeared many times. This sequence joins TRBV29-1 and TRBJ2-1, with TRBD2 matching over 9 bases. This CDR3 region has 15 residues. Unmatched junction bases numbered 10, after V lost 4 bases and J lost 6 bases. The germline V gene has CDR1 SQVTM and CDR2 ANQGSEA. The CDR3 sequence: CSVAPLAGRSNEQFF. DNA of the CDR3: TGCAGCGTTGCCCCCCTAGCGGGACGTTCCAATGAGCAGTTCTTC.